The present entry profiles one T cell receptor beta chain with its context. Antigen unknown. The record originates from a study of T cell repertoires in cytomegalovirus infection. TCRdb re-called the reads with MiXCR, one entry per CDR3 protein. The repertoire consists of 900,000 to 950,000 distinct CDR3 sequences, with less than 40% occurring once and the leading ten covering roughly an eighth. The receptor was derived from a human donor in good health (CMV status not recorded). Some clones in this sample may be carry-over from other donors' samples. The sequencing here drew on cultured CD8+ T cells from PBMCs, taken from culture after CMV antigen stimulation.

The CDR3: CASSPQQGWETQYF. For the CDR3, the DNA is TGTGCCAGCAGCCCACAACAGGGGTGGGAGACCCAGTACTTC. The chain combines TRBV7-9 with TRBJ2-5; 7 bases match TRBD1. Germline V gene lookup returns CDR1 SEHNR and CDR2 FQNEAQ (reference sequence). Trimming removed 5 bases from V and 5 bases from J; junction bases left unmatched: 8. This CDR3 region has 14 residues.